A single sample is the source of the 22 T cell receptor beta chains below, sequenced in a study of CD8+CD57+ T cells in acquired aplastic anemia. The authors sequenced patients whose flow cytometry had shown CD8+CD57+ cell expansion. Genomic DNA served as template for TCR beta VDJ and CDR3 profiling. TCRdb used MiXCR to reprocess the reads, holding one entry per CDR3 protein. The table lists 250,000 or so distinct CDR3 sequences, around 43% of them singletons. Sequenced: sorted CD4+, CD8+, or CD8+CD57+ T cells (not recorded which) from PBMCs. The receptors stem from a human donor with aplastic anemia.

The chain employs TRBV7-9 and TRBJ2-7, with 10 bases that match TRBD1. This CDR3 contains 15 residues. The V gene's germline CDR1 is SEHNR and CDR2 FQNEAQ (reference sequence). V was pared by 0 bases and J by 4 bases, with 3 bases of the junction left unmatched. CDR3 region: CASSLASGQGYEQYF. The CDR3, as DNA: TGTGCCAGCAGCTTAGCGTCGGGACAGGGGTACGAGCAGTACTTC.

The chain carries TRBV7-8 and TRBJ2-1; 10 positions agree with TRBD2. The CDR3 loop spans 14 amino acids. The germline CDR1 and CDR2 sequences are SGHVS and FQNEAQ. V shed 6 bases and J 10 bases; nucleotides not matched to a gene: 9. The CDR3 DNA sequence: TGTGCCAGCAGTCACCTAGCGGGGGAAGGGGAGCAGTTCTTC. Translated: CASSHLAGEGEQFF.

The V call is TRBV25-1, the J call TRBJ1-2, with a weak D call TRBD1 (5 bases). Trimming took 8 bases from V and 4 from J, leaving 14 bases between them. CDR1 is MGHDK and CDR2 is SYGVNS in the germline V gene. This CDR3 comprises 13 residues. The CDR3 DNA is TGTGCCAGCTTCTCCCAGGACATCTATGGCTACACCTTC. This encodes CASFSQDIYGYTF.

This clonotype was observed a handful of times. The chain combines TRBV10-3 with TRBJ1-2; 7 positions match TRBD1. After removal of 0 bases from V and 4 bases from J, the junction contained 2 bases not matched to a gene. Germline values: CDR1 ENHRY, CDR2 SYGVKD. The CDR3 is 14 amino acids. The CDR3 loop reads CAISESGQLYGYTF. CDR3 bases: TGTGCCATCAGTGAGTCGGGACAGCTCTATGGCTACACCTTC.

V gene TRBV7-9 combines with J gene TRBJ2-5; D might be TRBD1 or TRBD2, each matching 5 bases. V gave up 4 bases and J gave up 5 bases, with 11 bases separating them. The CDR3 totals 13 residues. The V gene's germline CDR1 is SEHNR and CDR2 FQNEAQ (reference sequence). CDR3 region: CASSWGSRETQYF. CDR3 coding DNA: TGTGCCAGCAGCTGGGGGAGTCGGGAGACCCAGTACTTC.

This clonotype has more than one count but fewer than ten. A junction boundary mismatches the germline segment, possibly from a read error. The chain employs TRBV7-7 and TRBJ2-5; 7 bases agree with TRBD1. The CDR3 runs to 13 residues. Germline-derived CDR1 and CDR2 are SSHAT and FNYEAQ (reference sequence). The CDR3: CASSSTGEETQYF. CDR3 nucleotides: TGTGCTAGCAGCTCAACAGGGGAAGAGACCCAGTACTTC.

In this sample, this clonotype turned up many times. CDR3 in amino acids: CASRDTGTDNSPLHF. As DNA, the CDR3 is TGTGCCAGTAGAGACACCGGGACAGATAATTCACCCCTCCACTTT. The chain couples TRBV19 to TRBJ1-6, with 7 bases aligning to TRBD1. V dropped 6 bases and J dropped 5; count of bases not matched to a gene: 7. CDR3 length: 15 amino acids. CDR1 and CDR2 (germline): LNHDA, SQIVND (reference sequence). The full variable domain, with the rest looked up from reference TRBV19 and TRBJ1-6, is DGGITQSPKYLFRKEGQNVTLSCEQNLNHDAMYWYRQDPGQGLRLIYYSQIVNDFQKGDIAEGYSVSREKKESFPLTVTSAQKNPTAFYLCASRDTGTDNSPLHFGNGTRLTVT.

The chain employs TRBV7-3 and TRBJ2-1; 10 nucleotides match TRBD2. Germline V gives CDR1 SGHTA, CDR2 FQGTGA. Trimming at V came to 5 bases and at J to 3 bases, leaving 7 bases not matched to a gene. The CDR3 has 16 residues. The DNA of the CDR3 is TGTGCCAGCAGCGCCCAAGCGGGGGGGTTCTACAATGAGCAGTTCTTC. Residues: CASSAQAGGFYNEQFF.

This chain connects TRBV4-1 to TRBJ1-2; possible D gene TRBD1, 5 bases. The CDR3 totals 16 residues. Trimming took off 0 bases at V and 4 bases at J, with 15 bases between the two ends. Per germline, CDR1 MGHRA and CDR2 YSYEKL. CDR3 sequence reads: CASSQDQDSLGYGYTF. The CDR3 coding sequence is TGCGCCAGCAGCCAAGATCAAGACAGCCTGGGCTATGGCTACACCTTC.

V gene TRBV20-1 combines with J gene TRBJ2-7; 9 nucleotides line up with TRBD2. The germline V gene encodes CDR1 DFQATT and CDR2 SNEGSKA (reference sequence). The ends lost 1 base at V and 3 bases at J; junction bases unmatched: 19. This CDR3 has 19 residues. The DNA for the CDR3 is TGCAGTGCTAGAGGGGCAGGGGATAGCGGGGGCCCCCTCCTCTACGAGCAGTACTTC. It translates to CSARGAGDSGGPLLYEQYF.

In this sample, this clonotype turned up a few times. The genes are TRBV12-3 or TRBV12-4 and TRBJ2-2; perhaps TRBD1 as D (6 bases). The CDR3 covers 17 residues. V was clipped by 4 bases and J by 5 bases, with 20 bases between them. CDR3 protein: CASSSLFPGEETGELFF. The CDR3 DNA reads as TGTGCCAGCAGTTCCCTCTTCCCAGGGGAAGAGACCGGGGAGCTGTTTTTT.

The genes are TRBV6-2 or TRBV6-3 and TRBJ1-5; D is unclear. CDR1 is MNHEY, CDR2 SVGEGT, per germline. The CDR3 is 15 residues long. Trimming removed 2 bases from V and 4 bases from J, with 12 bases in between. The CDR3 DNA is TGTGCCAGCAGTTACACGGCAGGCGGGAATCAGCCCCAGCATTTT. This translates into CASSYTAGGNQPQHF.

This clonotype was observed at least ten times. The chain combines TRBV5-5 with TRBJ2-5, with 7 bases matching TRBD2. V lost 3 bases to trimming and J lost 5 bases; unmatched junction nucleotides: 1. From germline, CDR1 is SGHKS and CDR2 YYEKEE (reference sequence). CDR3 length equals 12 residues. The CDR3 nucleotides are TGTGCCAGCAGCTGGGGGGGGGAGACCCAGTACTTC. Its protein is CASSWGGETQYF.

This clonotype was counted only a few times. The chain recombines TRBV5-4 with TRBJ1-1; weak D call: TRBD1 (5 bases). The CDR3 consists of 15 residues. The V gene lost 0 bases and the J gene lost 7 bases, with 16 bases spanning the gap. Germline CDR1 is SGHNT and CDR2 is YYREEE (reference sequence). The DNA of the CDR3 is TGTGCCAGCAGCTTGGCCACTAACGGGGGAAGTGAAGCTTTCTTT. Translated: CASSLATNGGSEAFF.

This clonotype was detected once. The J gene is TRBJ2-7, the V gene TRBV10-2, with D tentatively TRBD2 (6 bases). Looked up from germline, CDR1 is WSHSY and CDR2 is SAAADI. V was clipped by 2 bases and J by 2 bases, with 10 bases between them. The CDR3 contains 14 residues. The CDR3 bases are TGCGCCAGCAGTGAGGGCGGGGCCCCCTACGAGCAGTACGTC. Its translation is CASSEGGAPYEQYV.

This rearrangement joins TRBV19 to TRBJ1-1; D gene uncertain. Trimming left V 7 bases short and J 4 bases short, with 16 bases between. The germline gives CDR1 LNHDA, CDR2 SQIVND (reference sequence). The CDR3 runs 14 residues. This chain's CDR3 is CASIHNRESTEAFF. CDR3 DNA sequence: TGTGCCAGTATTCACAATCGGGAGAGCACTGAAGCTTTCTTT.

The sample holds a few counts of this clonotype. The chain links TRBV11-2 to TRBJ2-5, with 8 bases fitting TRBD2. The CDR3 runs to 16 residues. Germline CDR1 is SGHAT and CDR2 is FQNNGV. J gave up 1 base and V 4 bases, and 8 bases lay outside the gene matches. CDR3 sequence (DNA): TGTGCCAGCAGCTACCAACGGGGGGGCCGCCAAGAGACCCAGTACTTC. Translating gives CASSYQRGGRQETQYF. The variable domain in full, completed from reference TRBV11-2 and TRBJ2-5, reads EAGVAQSPRYKIIEKRQSVAFWCNPISGHATLYWYQQILGQGPKLLIQFQNNGVVDDSQLPKDRFSAERLKGVDSTLKIQPAKLEDSAVYLCASSYQRGGRQETQYFGPGTRLLVL.

This clonotype appeared many times. The chain links TRBV20-1 to TRBJ2-1; 7 nucleotides agree with TRBD2. Germline values: CDR1 DFQATT, CDR2 SNEGSKA (reference sequence). Germline trimming cut 3 bases from V and 2 bases from J; bases unmatched to any gene: 7. The CDR3 covers 15 residues. The chain's CDR3 is CSARGTGTTYNEQFF. The CDR3 region has the DNA TGCAGTGCTAGGGGGACCGGGACTACCTACAATGAGCAGTTCTTC.

Note on this clonotype: One end of the junction fails to match germline, which may point to a read error. The rearrangement links TRBV7-9 to TRBJ1-2; 9 positions agree with TRBD1. CDR1 and CDR2 from the germline V gene are SEHNR and FQNEAQ (reference sequence). This CDR3 spans 16 amino acids. DNA of the CDR3: TGTGCCAGCGGCGGACAGGGGTTAGTAGCTAACTATGACTACACCTTC. This gives the protein CASGGQGLVANYDYTF.

About this clonotype itself: A single base separates this from a much larger clone, so it may be a read error. This chain connects TRBV4-2 to TRBJ1-2, with D hard to call. V shed 1 base and J shed 4 bases, with 7 bases lying between them. Germline V CDR1 and CDR2: LGHNA, YNFKEQ. CDR3 length: 13 amino acids. The CDR3 nucleotides are TGTGCCAGCAGCCAAGGTCGGAGCTATGGCTACACCTTC. Translating it yields CASSQGRSYGYTF.

This clonotype was observed at least ten times. The chain recombines TRBV13 with TRBJ2-7; 7 bases align to TRBD1. The ends lost 0 bases at V and 6 bases at J; junction bases unmatched: 5. The germline V gene encodes CDR1 PRHDT and CDR2 FYEKMQ (reference sequence). The CDR3 spans 14 residues. This CDR3 is CASSLGPGDSEQYF. CDR3 DNA: TGTGCCAGCAGCTTAGGGCCAGGGGACAGCGAGCAGTACTTC.

On this clonotype itself: Just one base apart from a much larger clone, this may be a read error. Likely a read error: the CDR3 ends without its conserved phenylalanine or tryptophan. The chain uses TRBV5-1 and TRBJ2-1; 9 nucleotides match TRBD2. CDR3 length: 15 residues. Germline-derived CDR1 and CDR2 are SGHRS and YFSETQ. Losses at the gene ends were 1 base for V and 8 bases for J; bases not matched to a gene: 7. The CDR3 DNA reads TGCGCCAGCAGCTTGACTAGCGGGCGATCTTATGAGCAGTTCTCC. Translation: CASSLTSGRSYEQFS.